The clone carrying this T cell receptor (beta chain) was seen just once. With 2 bases removed from V and 9 bases from J, the gap between germline ends came to 22 bases. The CDR3 loop spans 17 amino acids. Per germline, CDR1 MNHNS and CDR2 SASEGT. The data originate from a study of blood T cell repertoires in COVID-19. On the study more broadly: COVID-19 samples from acute and convalescent phases originated in the United States, Italy and Spain. PBMCs, B-cell-depleted T cells, or T cells provided the cDNA or gDNA that made up the material.

In the study's own analysis: By means of reference gene primer amplification, nucleated cell counts were estimated. Clones were sequenced by immunoSEQ multiplex PCR, and TCRdb holds only the in-frame ones, with some missing. V, J and clone size reflect that table, while D and trimming were determined from the DNA. The sample consists of about 150,000 clones, about 90% of them appearing once. The sequenced material came from peripheral blood. This receptor was identified in a man aged 50 or older with acute or convalescent COVID-19. This chain uses TRBV6-1 with TRBJ1-4, with a weak D call TRBD1 (5 bases). This chain's CDR3 is CASSETPPGGDAQKLFF. CDR3 bases: TGTGCCAGCAGTGAAACCCCTCCGGGGGGTGACGCTCAAAAACTGTTTTTT.